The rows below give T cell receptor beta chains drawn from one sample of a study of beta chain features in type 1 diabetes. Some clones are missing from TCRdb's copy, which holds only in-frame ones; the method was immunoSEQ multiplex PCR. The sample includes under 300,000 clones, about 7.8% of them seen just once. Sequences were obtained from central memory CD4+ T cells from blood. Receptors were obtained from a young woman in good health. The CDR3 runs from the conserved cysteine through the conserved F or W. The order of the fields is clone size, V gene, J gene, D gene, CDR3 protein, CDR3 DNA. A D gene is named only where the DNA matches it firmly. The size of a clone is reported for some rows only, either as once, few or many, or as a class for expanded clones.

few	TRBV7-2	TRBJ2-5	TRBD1	CASSSTTDRGLRGTQYF	TGTGCCAGCAGCTCAACCACGGACAGGGGCCTACGTGGGACCCAGTACTTC
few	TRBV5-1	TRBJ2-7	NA	CASSGDNSYEQYF	TGCGCCAGCAGCGGGGACAACTCCTACGAGCAGTACTTC
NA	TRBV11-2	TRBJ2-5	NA	CASSLERGTQYF	TGTGCCAGCAGCCTTGAACGGGGGACCCAGTACTTC
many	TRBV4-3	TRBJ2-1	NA	CASSQGAGTSYNEQFF	TGCGCCAGCAGCCAAGGAGCCGGGACCTCCTACAATGAGCAGTTCTTC
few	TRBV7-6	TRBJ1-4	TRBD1	CASSLDWTGAALFF	TGTGCCAGCAGCTTAGATTGGACAGGGGCCGCACTGTTTTTT
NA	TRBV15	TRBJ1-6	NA	CATSSILRGYNSPLHF	TGTGCCACCAGCAGCATCTTACGCGGCTATAATTCACCCCTCCACTTT
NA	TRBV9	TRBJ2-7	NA	CASSSRAIVYEQYF	TGTGCCAGCAGCTCAAGGGCGATAGTCTACGAGCAGTACTTC
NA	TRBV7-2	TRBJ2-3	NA	CASRLTSTDTQYF	TGTGCCAGCAGACTCACTAGCACAGATACGCAGTATTTT
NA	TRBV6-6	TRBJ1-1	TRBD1	CASSQGQYKAFF	TGTGCCAGCAGTCAGGGACAGTACAAAGCTTTCTTT
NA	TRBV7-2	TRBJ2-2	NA	CASSNRVPGELFF	TGTGCCAGCAGCAACAGGGTCCCCGGGGAGCTGTTTTTT
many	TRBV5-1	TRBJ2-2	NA	CASSFPPGRNTGELFF	TGCGCCAGCAGCTTTCCCCCGGGAAGGAACACCGGGGAGCTGTTTTTT
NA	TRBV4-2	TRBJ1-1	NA	CASSQVGREGNTEAFF	TGTGCCAGCAGCCAAGTTGGTAGGGAGGGGAACACTGAAGCTTTCTTT
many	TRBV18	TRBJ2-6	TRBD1	CASSPAGGRSGANVLTF	TGTGCCAGCTCACCGGCAGGGGGCCGGTCTGGGGCCAACGTCCTGACTTTC
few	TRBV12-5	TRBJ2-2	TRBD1	CASGRVSGQGTTGELFF	TGTGCTAGTGGAAGGGTCTCGGGACAGGGGACCACCGGGGAGCTGTTTTTT
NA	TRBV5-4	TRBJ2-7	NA	CASSQQGSQLYEQYF	TGTGCCAGCAGTCAACAGGGTTCCCAACTCTACGAGCAGTACTTC